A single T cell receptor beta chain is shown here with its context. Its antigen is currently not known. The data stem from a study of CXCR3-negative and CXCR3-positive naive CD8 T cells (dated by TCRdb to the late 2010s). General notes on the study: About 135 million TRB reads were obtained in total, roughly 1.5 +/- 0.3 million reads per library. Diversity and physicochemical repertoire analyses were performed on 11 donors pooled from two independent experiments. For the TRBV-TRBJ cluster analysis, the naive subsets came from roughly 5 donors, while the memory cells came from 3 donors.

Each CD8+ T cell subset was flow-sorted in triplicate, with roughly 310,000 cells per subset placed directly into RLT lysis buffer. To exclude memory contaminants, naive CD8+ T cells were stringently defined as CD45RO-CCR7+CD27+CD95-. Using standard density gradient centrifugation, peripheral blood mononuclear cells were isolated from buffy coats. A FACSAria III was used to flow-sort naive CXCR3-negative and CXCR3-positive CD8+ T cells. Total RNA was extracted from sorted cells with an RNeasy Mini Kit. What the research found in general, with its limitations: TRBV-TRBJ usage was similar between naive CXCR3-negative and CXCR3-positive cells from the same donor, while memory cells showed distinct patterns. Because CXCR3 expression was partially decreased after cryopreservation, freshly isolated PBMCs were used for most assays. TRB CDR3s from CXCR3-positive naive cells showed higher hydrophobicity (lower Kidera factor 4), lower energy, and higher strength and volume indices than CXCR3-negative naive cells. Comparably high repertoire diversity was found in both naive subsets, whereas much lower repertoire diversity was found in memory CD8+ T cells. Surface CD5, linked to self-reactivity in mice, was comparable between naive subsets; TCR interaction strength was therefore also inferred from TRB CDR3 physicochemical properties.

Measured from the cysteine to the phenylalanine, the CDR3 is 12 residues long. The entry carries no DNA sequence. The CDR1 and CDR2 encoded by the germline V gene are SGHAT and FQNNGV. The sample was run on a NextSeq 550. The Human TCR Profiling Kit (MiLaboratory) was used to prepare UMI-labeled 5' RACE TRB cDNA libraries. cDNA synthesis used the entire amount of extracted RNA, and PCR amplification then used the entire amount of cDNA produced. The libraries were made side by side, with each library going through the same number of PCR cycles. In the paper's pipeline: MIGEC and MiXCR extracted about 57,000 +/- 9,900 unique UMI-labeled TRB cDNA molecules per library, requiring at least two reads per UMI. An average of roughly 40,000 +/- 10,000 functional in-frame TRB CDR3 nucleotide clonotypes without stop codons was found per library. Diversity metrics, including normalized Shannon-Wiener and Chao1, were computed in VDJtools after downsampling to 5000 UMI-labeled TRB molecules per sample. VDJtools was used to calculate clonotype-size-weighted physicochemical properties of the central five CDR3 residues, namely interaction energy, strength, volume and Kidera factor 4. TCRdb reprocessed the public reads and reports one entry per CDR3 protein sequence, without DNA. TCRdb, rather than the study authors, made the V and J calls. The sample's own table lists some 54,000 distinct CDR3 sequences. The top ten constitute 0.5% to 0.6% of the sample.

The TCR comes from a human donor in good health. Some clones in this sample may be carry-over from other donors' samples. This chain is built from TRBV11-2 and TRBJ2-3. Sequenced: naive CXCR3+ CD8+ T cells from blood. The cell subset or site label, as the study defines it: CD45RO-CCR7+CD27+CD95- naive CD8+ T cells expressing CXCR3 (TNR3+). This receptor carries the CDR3 CASTLAADTQYF.